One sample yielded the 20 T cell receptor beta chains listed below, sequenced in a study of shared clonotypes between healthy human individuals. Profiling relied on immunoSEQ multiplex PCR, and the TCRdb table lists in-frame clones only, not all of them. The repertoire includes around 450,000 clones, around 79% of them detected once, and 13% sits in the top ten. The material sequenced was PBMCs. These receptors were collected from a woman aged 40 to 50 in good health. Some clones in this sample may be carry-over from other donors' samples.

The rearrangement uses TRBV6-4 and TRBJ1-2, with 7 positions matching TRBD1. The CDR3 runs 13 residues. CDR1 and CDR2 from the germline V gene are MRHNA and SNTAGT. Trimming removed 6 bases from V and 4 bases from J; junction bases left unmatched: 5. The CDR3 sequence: CASSANRGYGYTF. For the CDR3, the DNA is TGTGCCAGCAGCGCTAACAGGGGCTATGGCTACACCTTC.

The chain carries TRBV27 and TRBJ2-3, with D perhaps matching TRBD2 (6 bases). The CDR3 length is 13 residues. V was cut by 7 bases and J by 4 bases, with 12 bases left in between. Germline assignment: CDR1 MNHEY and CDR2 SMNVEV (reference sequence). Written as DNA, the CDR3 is TGTGCCAGCAAAGCTAGCGTCGCAGATACGCAGTATTTT. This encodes CASKASVADTQYF.

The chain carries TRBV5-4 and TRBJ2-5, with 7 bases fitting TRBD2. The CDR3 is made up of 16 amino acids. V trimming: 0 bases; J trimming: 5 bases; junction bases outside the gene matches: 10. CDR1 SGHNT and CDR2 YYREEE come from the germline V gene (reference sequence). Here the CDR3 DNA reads TGTGCCAGCAGCTTGGTTCACGGGGGGTTCCTGGAGACCCAGTACTTC. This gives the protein CASSLVHGGFLETQYF.

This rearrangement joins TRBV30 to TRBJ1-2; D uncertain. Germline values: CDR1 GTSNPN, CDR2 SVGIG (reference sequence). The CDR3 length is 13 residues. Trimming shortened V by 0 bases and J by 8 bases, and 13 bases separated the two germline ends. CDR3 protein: CAWSVSGLEGYTF. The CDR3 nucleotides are TGTGCCTGGAGTGTCTCGGGTTTGGAAGGCTACACCTTC.

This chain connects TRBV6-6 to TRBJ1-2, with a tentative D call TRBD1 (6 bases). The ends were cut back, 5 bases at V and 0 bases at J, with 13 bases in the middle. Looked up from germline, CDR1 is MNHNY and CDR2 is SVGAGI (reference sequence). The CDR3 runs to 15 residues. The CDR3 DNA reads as TGTGCCAGCAGTGCGTACAGGGACCCTAACTATGGCTACACCTTC. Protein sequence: CASSAYRDPNYGYTF.

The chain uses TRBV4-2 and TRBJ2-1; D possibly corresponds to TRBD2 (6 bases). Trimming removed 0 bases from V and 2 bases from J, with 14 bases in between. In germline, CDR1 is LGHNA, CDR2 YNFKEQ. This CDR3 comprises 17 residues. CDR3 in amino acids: CASSQDQRLATYNEQFF. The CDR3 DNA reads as TGTGCCAGCAGCCAAGATCAAAGGCTAGCGACCTACAATGAGCAGTTCTTC.

This CDR3 is CASSQPPGLAGTTYNEQFF. The CDR3 region has the DNA TGTGCCAGCAGCCAGCCCCCGGGACTAGCGGGAACAACCTACAATGAGCAGTTCTTC. The chain employs TRBV7-9 and TRBJ2-1, with 13 positions matching TRBD2. With 5 bases clipped from V and 2 bases from J, the junction kept 12 bases outside the gene matches. CDR1 and CDR2 from the germline V gene are SEHNR and FQNEAQ (reference sequence). The CDR3 spans 19 residues.

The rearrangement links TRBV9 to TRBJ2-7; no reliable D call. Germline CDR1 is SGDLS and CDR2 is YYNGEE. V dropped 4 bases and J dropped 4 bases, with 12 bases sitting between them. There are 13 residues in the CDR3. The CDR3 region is CASSPTSSYEQYF. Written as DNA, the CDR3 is TGTGCCAGCAGCCCTACAAGTTCATACGAGCAGTACTTC.

The CDR3 region is CASTRAGRLAGVSGEQFF. The CDR3 DNA is TGTGCCAGCACCCGAGCGGGACGACTAGCGGGAGTAAGCGGTGAGCAGTTCTTC. This sequence joins TRBV28 and TRBJ2-1; 12 bases line up with TRBD2. Germline assignment: CDR1 MDHEN and CDR2 SYDVKM. The CDR3 is made up of 18 amino acids. Trimming at V came to 7 bases and at J to 9 bases, leaving 19 bases not matched to a gene. Looking up the rest from reference TRBV28 and TRBJ2-1 gives the full variable domain: DVKVTQSSRYLVKRTGEKVFLECVQDMDHENMFWYRQDPGLGLRLIYFSYDVKMKEKGDIPEGYSVSREKKERFSLILESASTNQTSMYLCASTRAGRLAGVSGEQFFGPGTRLTVL.

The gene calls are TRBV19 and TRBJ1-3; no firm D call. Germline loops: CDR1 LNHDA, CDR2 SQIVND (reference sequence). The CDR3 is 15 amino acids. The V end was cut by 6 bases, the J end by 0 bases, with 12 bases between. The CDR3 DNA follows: TGTGCCAGTAGGCTTGGGCGAACCTCTGGAAACACCATATATTTT. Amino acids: CASRLGRTSGNTIYF.

CDR3 region: CSVKDSFYGYTF. CDR3 in DNA: TGCAGCGTGAAGGACAGCTTCTATGGCTACACCTTC. The chain couples TRBV29-1 to TRBJ1-2, with D possibly matching TRBD1 (6 bases). CDR1 is SQVTM and CDR2 is ANQGSEA in the germline V gene. The germline V and J ends were trimmed by 6 bases and 4 bases, with 12 bases remaining between them. The CDR3 loop spans 12 amino acids.

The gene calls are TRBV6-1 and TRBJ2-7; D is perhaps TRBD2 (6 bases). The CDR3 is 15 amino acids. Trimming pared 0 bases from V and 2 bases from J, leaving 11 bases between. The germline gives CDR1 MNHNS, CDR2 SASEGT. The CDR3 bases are TGTGCCAGCAGTGAAGCGCCGGTAGCGGCCTACGAGCAGTACTTC. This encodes CASSEAPVAAYEQYF.

As DNA, the CDR3 is TGTGCCAGCAGCCAGGGGGCCAACGCTAACTATGGCTACACCTTC. Its translation: CASSQGANANYGYTF. The V call is TRBV7-8, the J call TRBJ1-2; 8 positions match TRBD1. The V gene end was trimmed by 5 bases and the J gene end by 0 bases; junction bases not matched to a gene: 5. CDR1 and CDR2 from the germline V gene are SGHVS and FQNEAQ. CDR3 length equals 15 residues.

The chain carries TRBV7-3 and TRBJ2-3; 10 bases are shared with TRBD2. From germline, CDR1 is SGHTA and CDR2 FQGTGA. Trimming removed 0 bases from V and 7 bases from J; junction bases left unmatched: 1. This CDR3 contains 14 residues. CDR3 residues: CASSLTSGRYTQYF. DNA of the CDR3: TGTGCCAGCAGCTTAACTAGCGGGAGGTATACGCAGTATTTT. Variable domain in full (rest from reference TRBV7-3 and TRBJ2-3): GAGVSQTPSNKVTEKGKYVELRCDPISGHTALYWYRQSLGQGPEFLIYFQGTGAADDSGLPNDRFFAVRPEGSVSTLKIQRTERGDSAVYLCASSLTSGRYTQYFGPGTRLTVL.

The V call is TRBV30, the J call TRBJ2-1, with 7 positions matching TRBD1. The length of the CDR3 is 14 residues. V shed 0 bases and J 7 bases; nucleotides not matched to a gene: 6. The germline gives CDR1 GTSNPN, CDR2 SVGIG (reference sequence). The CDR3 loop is CAWSVGRGYNEQFF. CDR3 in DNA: TGTGCCTGGAGTGTGGGCAGGGGGTATAATGAGCAGTTCTTC.

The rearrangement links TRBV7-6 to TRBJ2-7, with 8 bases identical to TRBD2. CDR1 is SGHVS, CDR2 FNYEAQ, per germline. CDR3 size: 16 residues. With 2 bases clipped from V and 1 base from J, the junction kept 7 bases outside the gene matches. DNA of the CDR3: TGTGCCAGCAGCTTACTCACTAGCGGTTTTTCCTACGAGCAGTACTTC. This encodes CASSLLTSGFSYEQYF.

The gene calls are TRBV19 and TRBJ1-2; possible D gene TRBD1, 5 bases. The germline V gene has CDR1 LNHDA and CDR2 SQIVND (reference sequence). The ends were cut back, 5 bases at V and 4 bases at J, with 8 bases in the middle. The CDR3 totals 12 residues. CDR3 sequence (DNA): TGTGCCAGTAGTTGGGGGGGCTATGGCTACACCTTC. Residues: CASSWGGYGYTF.

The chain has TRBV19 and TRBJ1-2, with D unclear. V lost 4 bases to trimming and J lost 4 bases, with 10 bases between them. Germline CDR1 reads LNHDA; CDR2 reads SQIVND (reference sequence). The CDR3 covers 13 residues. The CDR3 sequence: CASSNRTGYGYTF. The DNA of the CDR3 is TGTGCCAGTAGTAACCGGACGGGCTATGGCTACACCTTC.

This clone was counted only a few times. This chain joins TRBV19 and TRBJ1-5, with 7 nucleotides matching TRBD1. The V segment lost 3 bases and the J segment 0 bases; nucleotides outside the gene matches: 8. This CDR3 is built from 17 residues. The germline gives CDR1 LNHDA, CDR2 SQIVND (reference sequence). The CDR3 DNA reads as TGTGCCAGTAGTATCGGATTGGACAGGTATAGCAATCAGCCCCAGCATTTT. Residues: CASSIGLDRYSNQPQHF.

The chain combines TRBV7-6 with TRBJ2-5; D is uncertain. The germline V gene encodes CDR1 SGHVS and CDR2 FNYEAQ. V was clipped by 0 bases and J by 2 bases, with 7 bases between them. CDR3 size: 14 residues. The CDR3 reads CASSLAWGQETQYF. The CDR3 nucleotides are TGTGCCAGCAGCTTAGCCTGGGGTCAAGAGACCCAGTACTTC.